This T cell receptor (beta chain) was captured in a study of control samples from healthy donors and cancer patients. Sequenced by immunoSEQ multiplex PCR; TCRdb stores in-frame clones only, minus some. This table holds around 100,000 clones, around 89% found once. The length of the CDR3 is 14 residues. V was clipped by 7 bases and J by 0 bases; unmatched bases: 3. Per germline, CDR1 MNHEY and CDR2 SMNVEV (reference sequence). The source of this sequence is a man aged 30-40 years in good health. The chain recombines TRBV27 with TRBJ2-1; 7 bases fit TRBD2. The sequenced sample was blood. CDR3 in amino acids: CASMGGGSYNEQFF. The CDR3 DNA is TGTGCCAGCATGGGGGGGGGCTCCTACAATGAGCAGTTCTTC.